Presented here are 6 T cell receptor beta chains from one specimen sequenced in a study of blood T cell repertoires in COVID-19 (dated by TCRdb to 2019 to 2021). The library was obtained by the immunoSEQ multiplex PCR assay. The clones in this table, taken by TCRdb from immuneACCESS, are in-frame only. Not every clone is retained; where verified, under half of the shortfall comes from an unresolved V gene, and the cause of the rest is unknown. The sample table records roughly 170,000 clones; around four fifths of these occur just once. The ten largest clones take up 4% to 4.5% of the sample. The sequencing sample was made of PBMCs or T cells enriched from blood (not recorded which). Receptors were obtained from a woman between 50 and 59 years old who had recovered from COVID-19.

The V gene is TRBV28, the J gene TRBJ2-7, with 11 bases identical to TRBD2. CDR1 is MDHEN, CDR2 SYDVKM, per germline. The trim removed 4 bases at V and 2 bases at J, leaving 13 bases unmatched. The CDR3 is made up of 18 amino acids. The CDR3 loop is CASSSATPLAGGAYEQYV. The CDR3 DNA sequence: TGTGCCAGCAGTTCCGCAACACCTCTAGCGGGGGGTGCCTACGAGCAGTACGTC.

This clone has a handful of counts. V and J are TRBV4-3 and TRBJ2-2, with D possibly being TRBD2 (5 bases). Per the germline V gene, CDR1 is LGHNA and CDR2 is YSLEER. This CDR3 comprises 20 residues. Trimming took 1 base from V and 7 from J, leaving 28 bases between them. The CDR3 region has the DNA TGCGCCAGCAGCCAAGGATCCTGGAGTCGGGGAGTGGATGTCGGCGGGGAGCTGTTTTTT. This translates into CASSQGSWSRGVDVGGELFF.

The rearrangement links TRBV7-2 to TRBJ1-1; tentatively, D is TRBD1 (5 bases). This CDR3 contains 17 residues. In germline, CDR1 is SGHTA, CDR2 FQGNSA. Trimming shortened V by 1 base and J by 4 bases, and 19 bases separated the two germline ends. The CDR3 is CASSLVWAGRSSTEAFF. The CDR3 DNA follows: TGTGCCAGCAGCTTAGTGTGGGCAGGGAGGAGTAGCACTGAAGCTTTCTTT. The full variable domain, completed using reference TRBV7-2 and TRBJ1-1, is GAGVSQSPSNKVTEKGKDVELRCDPISGHTALYWYRQSLGQGLEFLIYFQGNSAPDKSGLPSDRFSAERTGGSVSTLTIQRTQQEDSAVYLCASSLVWAGRSSTEAFFGQGTRLTVV.

The chain uses TRBV30 and TRBJ1-2; TRBD1 matches 7 bases. V lost 5 bases, J lost 1 base, and 10 bases stayed unmatched. Germline V gene lookup returns CDR1 GTSNPN and CDR2 SVGIG (reference sequence). This CDR3 is 15 amino acids long. In DNA form, the CDR3 reads TGTGCCTGGGCTGGTTTGGGACAGCATAACTATGGCTACACCTTC. Translation gives CAWAGLGQHNYGYTF.

The CDR3 sequence is CASVLTSGVNTGELFF. In nucleotides, the CDR3 is TGCGCCAGCGTATTGACTAGCGGGGTTAACACCGGGGAGCTGTTTTTT. The chain has TRBV5-1 and TRBJ2-2; 11 positions agree with TRBD2. The length of the CDR3 is 16 residues. Germline values: CDR1 SGHRS, CDR2 YFSETQ. The V gene end was trimmed by 7 bases and the J gene end by 2 bases; junction bases not matched to a gene: 7.

This chain uses TRBV11-2 with TRBJ1-2, with D perhaps TRBD1 (6 bases). Germline CDR1 and CDR2: SGHAT and FQNNGV. This CDR3 contains 16 residues. Trimming pared 1 base from V and 2 bases from J, leaving 14 bases between. CDR3 sequence (DNA): TGTGCCAGCAGCTTAGGTGGCGGGGGCTTGAACTATGGCTACACCTTC. Translation: CASSLGGGGLNYGYTF.